This T cell receptor (beta chain) came from a study of blood T cell repertoires in COVID-19. Study context: Samples taken during acute and convalescent COVID-19 were collected in the United States, Italy and Spain. T cells, B-cell-depleted T cells, or PBMCs supplied cDNA or gDNA.

V was pared by 4 bases and J by 2 bases, with 16 bases between. The germline V gene encodes CDR1 LNHDA and CDR2 SQIVND (reference sequence). This CDR3 comprises 16 residues. Per the original data handling: Reference gene primer amplification yielded estimated nucleated cell counts. Data came from immunoSEQ multiplex PCR; TCRdb stores just in-frame clones and leaves some out. Clone size and the V and J calls come from that table; the DNA yielded D and trimming. The table lists fewer than 50,000 clones, approximately 90% of them singletons. The gene calls are TRBV19 and TRBJ2-3; tentative D call: TRBD2 (6 bases). The receptor comes from a man in his fifties with active COVID-19. Sample: peripheral blood. The CDR3 loop reads CASSRFGGADTDTQYF. CDR3 nucleotide sequence: TGTGCCAGTAGTAGGTTCGGGGGTGCCGACACAGATACGCAGTATTTT.